This TCR beta chain was retrieved from a study of blood T cell repertoires in COVID-19. With V trimmed by 4 bases and J by 5 bases, 12 bases remained unmatched. This CDR3 has 16 amino acids. Germline values: CDR1 LNHDA, CDR2 SQIVND (reference sequence). This table comes from immunoSEQ multiplex PCR, and its TCRdb copy is limited to in-frame clones, with some not included. The sample lists under 45,000 clones, around 87% occurring once. The sample consisted of peripheral blood. The rearrangement joins TRBV19 to TRBJ2-5; TRBD1 aligns across 8 bases. This TCR derives from a man older than 75 with active COVID-19. CDR3 DNA sequence: TGTGCCAGTAGTACCGAGGCCGGACAGGGCCATGAGACCCAGTACTTC. Protein: CASSTEAGQGHETQYF.